The entry below gives a single T cell receptor (beta chain) sequence along with its context. Its specificity is not known. These data come from a study of T cell responses to AZD1222 COVID-19 vaccine. Study overall: Recipients boosted at about 4 weeks or about 12 weeks are pooled.

Study results and caveats: At baseline, seropositivity was found in only a handful of AZD1222 recipients. Reports say nearly half of spike-specific TCRs go after unmutated variant regions. With two AZD1222 doses given, Spike-specific TCR breadth and depth both rose.

The CDR3 sequence is 14 residues long. Germline CDR1 reads MNHEY; CDR2 reads SVGAGI. The V gene end was trimmed by 7 bases and the J gene end by 7 bases; junction bases not matched to a gene: 6. Measured with immunoSEQ multiplex PCR; TCRdb has only the in-frame clones, and not every one. Altogether 140,000 to 150,000 clones are present, about 93% being singletons, with the ten largest covering about 1.9%. The clonotype comes from an adult in good health. This sample comprised peripheral blood, obtained on day 0 of AZD1222 vaccination. The V gene is TRBV6-5, the J gene TRBJ2-1, with 11 bases matching TRBD2. The CDR3 loop reads CASKGPSGRNEQFF. The CDR3 DNA follows: TGTGCCAGCAAGGGTCCTAGCGGGAGGAATGAGCAGTTCTTC.